This TCR beta chain was sequenced for a study of lung T cells in sarcoidosis with Löfgren's syndrome. CDR1 and CDR2 from the germline V gene are MDHEN and SYDVKM. There are 14 residues in the CDR3. V dropped 4 bases and J dropped 11 bases, with 18 bases sitting between them. There are many counts of this clonotype. The antigen remains unidentified. Study-wide results and limits: TRAV12-1 preferentially paired with TRBV2, with homologous CDR3s.

TCRdb passed the reads through MiXCR, listing each CDR3 protein once. The table lists tens of thousands of distinct CDR3 sequences, 21% of them singletons. The V and J genes are TRBV28 and TRBJ1-5; D unclear. The source is a human donor with sarcoidosis (Löfgren's syndrome or another form), or a control subject (not recorded which). Sequenced sample: CD4+ T cells from PBMCs. CDR3 residues: CASSSNLGSWAQHF. In DNA, the CDR3 is TGTGCCAGCAGTTCAAACTTAGGGTCGTGGGCCCAGCATTTT.